The clone carrying this TCR beta chain has at least ten counts. Its antigen remains unidentified. This entry comes from a study of T cells in Graves' hyperthyroidism and ophthalmopathy. Hyperthyroidism, newly diagnosed and lasting under 2 months, affected patients aged 18 to 65. The V end lost 1 base, the J end lost 7 bases, and 10 bases lay between the germline ends. This CDR3 comprises 13 residues. CDR1 and CDR2 (germline): SNHLY, FYNNEI. Study-wide points: Blood also showed most of the thyroid clonotypes that were expanded above 0.001.

It was RNA transcripts that yielded the amplified TCR beta CDR3 regions. First-round RT-PCR with HTBI primers amplified the TCR CDR3 region. In TCRdb, the multiplex PCR reads were re-called with MiXCR into one record per CDR3 protein. The data contain approximately 150,000 distinct CDR3 sequences, about 9% of them singletons. The gene calls are TRBV2 and TRBJ1-1; D is perhaps TRBD1 (5 bases). This receptor was obtained from a woman aged 18 to 35 with Graves' hyperthyroidism that later progressed to Graves' ophthalmopathy. Sequencing input: blood. Here the CDR3 reads CASSEVRDGEAFF. Written as DNA, the CDR3 is TGTGCCAGCAGTGAAGTGAGGGACGGTGAAGCTTTCTTT.